This T cell receptor (beta chain) is drawn from a study of cytomegalovirus exposure and HLA in healthy donors. Study conclusions and caveats: Later analysis identified 16,000 or so TCR beta sequences associated with HLA alleles, using a false discovery rate threshold of 0.05. TCR beta chains numbering more than 150 were designated cytomegalovirus-associated.

Germline CDR1 and CDR2: MNHNY and SVGAGI (reference sequence). V dropped 6 bases and J dropped 2 bases, with 12 bases sitting between them. The length of the CDR3 is 14 residues. The PCR used 60 Vbeta and 13 Jbeta primers. The assay was immunoSEQ multiplex PCR, and TCRdb's table has in-frame clones only and misses some. Among roughly 200,000 clones listed, more than 65% were seen once. On this clone: Its target is unknown.

The source is a girl aged 5 to 17 in good health and CMV-seropositive. The J gene is TRBJ2-3, the V gene TRBV6-6; unclear D gene. Sequencing was done on a sample of PBMCs. The CDR3: CASSPARSTDTQYF. The CDR3 DNA sequence: TGTGCCAGCAGCCCTGCACGGTCCACAGATACGCAGTATTTT.